The rows below give T cell receptor beta chains drawn from one sample of a study of cytomegalovirus exposure and HLA in healthy donors. Clones were read by immunoSEQ multiplex PCR, and TCRdb kept only the in-frame ones, dropping some. Altogether some 150,000 clones are present, more than 60% being singletons, with the ten largest covering 3% to 3.5%. Sequences were obtained from PBMCs. The receptors originated from a man between 35 and 55 years old in good health and CMV-seronegative. Both conserved end residues are part of each CDR3. The D gene is left open where the match is weak. Only some rows state a clone size, as once, few, many or a class for expanded clones.

V: TRBV2; D: NA; J: TRBJ1-4; size: NA; CDR3: CASSETQRNEKLFF
V: TRBV28; D: TRBD1; J: TRBJ1-1; size: NA; CDR3: CASSYDRGFTEAFF
V: TRBV4-3; D: NA; J: TRBJ1-4; size: few; CDR3: CASSQETGTRSEKLFF
V: TRBV4-3; D: TRBD1; J: TRBJ1-2; size: NA; CDR3: CASSHDRGNGYTF
V: TRBV5-4; D: TRBD2; J: TRBJ2-7; size: NA; CDR3: CASSLGGAGASSEQYF
V: TRBV18; D: NA; J: TRBJ2-3; size: once; CDR3: CASSPPKGFGTDTQYF
V: TRBV2; D: TRBD1; J: TRBJ1-5; size: NA; CDR3: CASRSTGDQPQHF
V: TRBV27; D: TRBD2; J: TRBJ2-2; size: few; CDR3: CASSRPVAGGYTGELFF
V: TRBV6-1; D: NA; J: TRBJ1-3; size: NA; CDR3: CASSVSGTGNTIYF
V: TRBV6-1; D: TRBD1; J: TRBJ1-2; size: few; CDR3: CASFDRGITYGYTF